Described below is a single TCR beta chain sequence and its context. Its antigen is currently unknown. This sample is part of a study of cytomegalovirus exposure and HLA in healthy donors. The CDR3 runs 15 residues. V dropped 2 bases and J dropped 3; count of bases not matched to a gene: 1. The germline V gene has CDR1 SGHRS and CDR2 YFSETQ. With 60 Vbeta and 13 Jbeta primers, the PCR was carried out. TCRdb's table, derived via immunoSEQ multiplex PCR, lists solely in-frame clones and lacks some. The sample's table shows about 200,000 clones. Overall study results and limits: Sequencing had likely introduced a cluster of highly shared sequence variants as an artifact. In presence/absence analyses, roughly uniform sequencing depth across donors was assumed. The classifier reportedly diagnosed cytomegalovirus status with high sensitivity and specificity.

Nominal health characterized the donors when sampled, though unrecorded immune exposures were likely. This TCR was sampled from a girl aged 2 to 9 in good health and CMV-seropositive. The chain employs TRBV5-1 and TRBJ2-2, with 10 bases matching TRBD2. The source material was PBMCs. The CDR3 is CASSFGLADTGELFF. CDR3 bases: TGCGCCAGCAGCTTTGGACTAGCGGACACCGGGGAGCTGTTTTTT.